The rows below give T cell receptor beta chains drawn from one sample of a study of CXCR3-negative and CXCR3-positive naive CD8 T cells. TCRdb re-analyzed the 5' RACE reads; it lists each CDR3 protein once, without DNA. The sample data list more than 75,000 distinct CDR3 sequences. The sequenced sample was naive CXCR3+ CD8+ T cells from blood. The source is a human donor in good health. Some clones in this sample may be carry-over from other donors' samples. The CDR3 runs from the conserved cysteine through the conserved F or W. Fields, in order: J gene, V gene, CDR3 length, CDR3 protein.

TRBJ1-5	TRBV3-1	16	CASSQDWRTGNQPQHF
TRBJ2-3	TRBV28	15	CASSLSAGSGDTQYF
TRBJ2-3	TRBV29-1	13	CSAPGFGEGTQYF
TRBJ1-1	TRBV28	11	CASHNTGDAFF
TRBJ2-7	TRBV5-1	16	CASSFLGAKGTYEQYF
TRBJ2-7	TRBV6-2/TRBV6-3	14	CASSYGDRNYEQYF
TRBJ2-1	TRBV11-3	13	CAISGQNDNEQFF
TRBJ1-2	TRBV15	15	CATSRDPAGLYGYTF
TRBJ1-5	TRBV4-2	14	CASSQEGGDQPKHF
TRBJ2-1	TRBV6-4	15	CASSDSPAGGNEQFF
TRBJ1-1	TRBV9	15	CASQAGTGGNTEAFF
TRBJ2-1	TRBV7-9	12	CASVGSYNEQFF
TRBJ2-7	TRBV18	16	CASSPEPAGGLYEQYF
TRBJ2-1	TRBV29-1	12	CSVDGGGDEQFF
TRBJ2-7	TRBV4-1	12	CASSHPGPEQYF
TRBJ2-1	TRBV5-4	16	CASSLGGTRSLDEQFF
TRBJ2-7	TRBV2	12	CASSGGGYEQYF
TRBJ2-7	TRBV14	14	CASSQVPGPYEQYF
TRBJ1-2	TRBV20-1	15	CSAETGTDRFYGYTF
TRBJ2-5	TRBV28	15	CASSRTSAPAETQYF
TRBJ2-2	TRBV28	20	CASSSPWLAGGMMNTGELFF
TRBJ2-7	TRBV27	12	CASSSRGWEQYF
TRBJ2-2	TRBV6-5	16	CASSYSWDSNTGELFF
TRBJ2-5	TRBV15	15	CATSRDKGSRETQYF
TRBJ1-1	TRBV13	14	CASSLTVGMTEAFF
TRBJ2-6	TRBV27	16	CASSSLDRSGANVLTF
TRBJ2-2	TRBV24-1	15	CATGGIGRITGELFF
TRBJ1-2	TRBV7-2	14	CASSLRKVNYGYTF
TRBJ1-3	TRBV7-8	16	CASSSRGMALRNTIYF
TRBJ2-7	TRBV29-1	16	CSVVRGRVYGDYEQYF
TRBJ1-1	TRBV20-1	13	CSAISRGNTEAFF
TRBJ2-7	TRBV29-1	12	CSVVSTGTEQYF
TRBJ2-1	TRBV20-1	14	CSAAGTGPYNEQFF
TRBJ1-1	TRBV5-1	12	CASSLKNTEAFF
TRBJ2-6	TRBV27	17	CASSLGQAASGANVLTF
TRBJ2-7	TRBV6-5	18	CASSTWSTRGQGSYEQYF
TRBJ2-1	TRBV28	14	CASSLISGYNEQFF
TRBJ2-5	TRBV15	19	CATSRDGVSGGTLLETQYF
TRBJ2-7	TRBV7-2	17	CASSLGDGTASSYEQYF
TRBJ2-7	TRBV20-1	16	CSARDGGRSPSYEQYF
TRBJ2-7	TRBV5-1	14	CASSSGTLTYEQYF
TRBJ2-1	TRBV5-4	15	CASSLGTVFYNEQFF
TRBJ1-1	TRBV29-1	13	CSVEDSLNTEAFF
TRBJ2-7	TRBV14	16	CASSQGALGYSYEQYF
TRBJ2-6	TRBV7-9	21	CASSFPRTRQGKAAGANVLTF
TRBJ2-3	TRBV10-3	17	CAIGGRAESGGPDTQYF
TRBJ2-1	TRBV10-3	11	CASRDYNEQFF
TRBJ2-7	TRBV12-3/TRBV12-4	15	CASSSTSGRFYEQYF
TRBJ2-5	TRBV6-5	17	CASSPHGTTKYKETQYF
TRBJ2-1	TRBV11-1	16	CASSSDPGLVHNEQFF
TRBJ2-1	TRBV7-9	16	CASSKGMQGPGNEQFF
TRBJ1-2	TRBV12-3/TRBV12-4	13	CASSLSDNYGYTF
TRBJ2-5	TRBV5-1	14	CASSPGGNQETQYF
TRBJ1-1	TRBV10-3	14	CAISQDSGGTEAFF
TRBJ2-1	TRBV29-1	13	CSVDGTLLNEQFF
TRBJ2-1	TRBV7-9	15	CASSSRQGADNEQFF
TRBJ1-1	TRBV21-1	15	CASSTRCRTNTEAFF
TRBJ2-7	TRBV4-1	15	CASSQGLAGTYEQYF
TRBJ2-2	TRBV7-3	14	CASSRDGNTGELFF
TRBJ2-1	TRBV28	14	CASSLRTSGHEQFF